The 19 T cell receptor beta chains listed next were all sequenced from one sample in a study of shared clonotypes between healthy human individuals. Data came from immunoSEQ multiplex PCR; TCRdb stores just in-frame clones and leaves some out. The data show about 190,000 clones, with around 63% seen just once and more than 9% held by the top ten. The sample consisted of memory CD4+ T cells sorted from blood. Subset denoted: CD45RA-negative fraction. The source is a man in his thirties or forties in good health.

The rearrangement links TRBV28 to TRBJ1-2; 9 nucleotides align to TRBD1. V lost 6 bases to trimming and J lost 5 bases; unmatched junction nucleotides: 16. From germline, CDR1 is MDHEN and CDR2 SYDVKM. This CDR3 is built from 17 residues. The CDR3 reads CASSPFPSDRGAYGYTF. The CDR3 region has the DNA TGTGCCAGCAGCCCCTTCCCCTCGGACAGGGGCGCATATGGCTACACCTTC.

This sequence joins TRBV9 and TRBJ2-1, with 7 bases identical to TRBD2. V was clipped by 2 bases and J by 5 bases; unmatched bases: 7. Per the germline V gene, CDR1 is SGDLS and CDR2 is YYNGEE. The CDR3 has 15 residues. The CDR3 coding sequence is TGTGCCAGCAGCGTTTCGCCTGGGGGGGACAATGAGCAGTTCTTC. The encoded protein is CASSVSPGGDNEQFF.

This rearrangement joins TRBV6-5 to TRBJ2-3; unclear D gene. This CDR3 has 16 residues. The V and J ends lost 0 bases and 2 bases respectively, with 12 bases between them. Germline V gives CDR1 MNHEY, CDR2 SVGAGI. CDR3 nucleotide sequence: TGTGCCAGCAGTTACTCGTCGACCAGGATCACAGATACGCAGTATTTT. It is translated as CASSYSSTRITDTQYF.

The chain uses TRBV2 and TRBJ1-1; TRBD1 aligns across 7 bases. V trimming: 6 bases; J trimming: 0 bases; junction bases outside the gene matches: 10. Germline assignment: CDR1 SNHLY and CDR2 FYNNEI. The CDR3 is made up of 16 amino acids. CDR3 loop: CASRPPGGHLNTEAFF. CDR3 coding DNA: TGTGCCAGCAGACCACCAGGGGGACACCTGAACACTGAAGCTTTCTTT.

The J gene is TRBJ2-5, the V gene TRBV30; D unclear. Germline V gene sequence: CDR1 GTSNPN, CDR2 SVGIG (reference sequence). Trimming left V 5 bases short and J 0 bases short, with 7 bases between. The CDR3 length is 12 residues. This chain's CDR3 is CAWSRDQETQYF. CDR3 DNA sequence: TGTGCCTGGTCCCGGGACCAAGAGACCCAGTACTTC.

The rearrangement joins TRBV29-1 to TRBJ2-7; no definite D call. V was clipped by 2 bases and J by 4 bases, with 27 bases between them. Germline V gene lookup returns CDR1 SQVTM and CDR2 ANQGSEA. This CDR3 region has 18 residues. The CDR3 DNA sequence: TGCAGCGTTGAACATCTGGTTCCTGGGCCCCACTTTCCTTACGAGCAGTACTTC. Its protein product is CSVEHLVPGPHFPYEQYF.

The V and J genes are TRBV6-6 and TRBJ2-2, with TRBD2 identical over 15 bases. In germline, CDR1 is MNHNY, CDR2 SVGAGI (reference sequence). The ends lost 6 bases at V and 5 bases at J; junction bases unmatched: 1. The CDR3 totals 15 residues. The CDR3 region is CASRGTSGRTGELFF. Written as DNA, the CDR3 is TGTGCCAGCAGAGGGACTAGCGGGAGGACCGGGGAGCTGTTTTTT.

This clone was detected only once. The chain joins TRBV7-6 to TRBJ2-3, with 7 bases that match TRBD2. CDR1 is SGHVS and CDR2 is FNYEAQ in the germline V gene. The CDR3 is made up of 14 amino acids. V lost 4 bases, J lost 9 bases, and 10 bases stayed unmatched. The CDR3 DNA reads as TGTGCCAGCAGCTCGGGGGGTGGGTCGGGAACGCAGTATTTT. Translated: CASSSGGGSGTQYF.

The rearrangement joins TRBV11-2 to TRBJ1-2, with 7 bases lining up with TRBD1. The CDR3 contains 15 residues. With V trimmed by 4 bases and J by 4 bases, 9 bases remained unmatched. Germline values: CDR1 SGHAT, CDR2 FQNNGV. Here the CDR3 DNA reads TGTGCCAGCAGCTCTATTCAGGGGGGTCTCTATGGCTACACCTTC. Protein: CASSSIQGGLYGYTF.

This chain links TRBV19 with TRBJ1-1; D is undetermined. The germline CDR1 and CDR2 sequences are LNHDA and SQIVND (reference sequence). The CDR3 has 15 residues. The V end lost 3 bases, the J end lost 4 bases, and 15 bases lay between the germline ends. The CDR3 nucleotides are TGTGCCAGTAGTATGGGCCTCATGGGCGGCACTGAAGCTTTCTTT. Its protein is CASSMGLMGGTEAFF.

In its sample, this clone was seen once. The chain carries TRBV28 and TRBJ2-7; possibly TRBD1 or TRBD2 for D (5 bases each). The CDR3 covers 14 residues. Germline assignment: CDR1 MDHEN and CDR2 SYDVKM. Trimming pared 6 bases from V and 2 bases from J, leaving 14 bases between. The CDR3 reads CASSPPGRAYEQYF. The DNA of the CDR3 is TGTGCCAGCAGCCCGCCGGGACGAGCCTACGAGCAGTACTTC. Combining the CDR3 with reference TRBV28 and TRBJ2-7 gives the whole variable domain DVKVTQSSRYLVKRTGEKVFLECVQDMDHENMFWYRQDPGLGLRLIYFSYDVKMKEKGDIPEGYSVSREKKERFSLILESASTNQTSMYLCASSPPGRAYEQYFGPGTRLTVT.

The chain combines TRBV19 with TRBJ2-3, with 10 bases fitting TRBD1. The CDR3 contains 15 residues. The ends lost 9 bases at V and 6 bases at J; junction bases unmatched: 12. Per the germline V gene, CDR1 is LNHDA and CDR2 is SQIVND (reference sequence). CDR3 loop: CASTETGGLIDTQYF. The CDR3, as DNA: TGTGCCAGCACCGAGACAGGGGGCTTAATTGATACGCAGTATTTT.

The DNA for the CDR3 is TGTGCCAGTAGTCTACAGACTGGAAACACCATATATTTT. It translates to CASSLQTGNTIYF. This chain joins TRBV19 and TRBJ1-3, with D unclear. The CDR3 is 13 residues long. V was pared by 5 bases and J by 2 bases, with 7 bases between. The germline CDR1 and CDR2 sequences are LNHDA and SQIVND (reference sequence).

A single count supports this clone. V usage is TRBV6-1 and J usage is TRBJ1-5; a possible D gene is TRBD1 (5 bases). V shed 6 bases and J shed 1 base, with 10 bases lying between them. CDR1 is MNHNS, CDR2 SASEGT, per germline. The CDR3 extends over 14 amino acids. CDR3 coding DNA: TGTGCCAGCAGGGGGGGAATAAGCAATCAGCCCCAGCATTTT. Its translation is CASRGGISNQPQHF.

The V call is TRBV7-2, the J call TRBJ1-3; weak D call: TRBD1 (6 bases). The CDR3 loop spans 16 amino acids. Germline CDR1 SGHTA, CDR2 FQGNSA. The germline V and J ends were trimmed by 4 bases and 2 bases, with 15 bases remaining between them. CDR3 sequence reads: CASSSAPGATGNTIYF. CDR3 bases: TGTGCCAGCAGCTCCGCACCGGGGGCGACTGGAAACACCATATATTTT.

The rearrangement uses TRBV2 and TRBJ2-1; D may be TRBD2 (5 bases). This CDR3 region has 15 residues. Germline V gives CDR1 SNHLY, CDR2 FYNNEI. V lost 7 bases and J 5 bases, leaving 18 bases between the germline ends. The CDR3 DNA is TGTGCCAGCATAAGAGGAGGAGACTGGGACAATGAGCAGTTCTTC. Translating gives CASIRGGDWDNEQFF.

The V call is TRBV4-3, the J call TRBJ2-5, with D perhaps matching TRBD1 or TRBD2 (5 bases each). Trimming cost V 0 bases and J 6 bases, with 14 bases left between them. The CDR3 covers 15 residues. Germline values: CDR1 LGHNA, CDR2 YSLEER. CDR3 DNA sequence: TGCGCCAGCAGCCAAGACTGGCAGGGAGTAAAGACCCAGTACTTC. This translates into CASSQDWQGVKTQYF.

The chain couples TRBV19 to TRBJ1-5; 8 nucleotides agree with TRBD1. Germline CDR1 LNHDA, CDR2 SQIVND (reference sequence). This CDR3 has 13 amino acids. The trim removed 9 bases at V and 5 bases at J, leaving 6 bases unmatched. The CDR3 sequence is CASTTQGDQPQHF. CDR3 bases: TGTGCCAGCACTACACAGGGGGATCAGCCCCAGCATTTT.

V gene TRBV19 combines with J gene TRBJ2-6; D is possibly TRBD1 (5 bases). The germline gives CDR1 LNHDA, CDR2 SQIVND (reference sequence). V lost 8 bases and J 2 bases, leaving 19 bases between the germline ends. The CDR3 covers 17 residues. The CDR3 region is CASEFVGRGPGANVLTF. In DNA form, the CDR3 reads TGTGCCAGTGAATTTGTGGGGCGCGGCCCTGGGGCCAACGTCCTGACTTTC.